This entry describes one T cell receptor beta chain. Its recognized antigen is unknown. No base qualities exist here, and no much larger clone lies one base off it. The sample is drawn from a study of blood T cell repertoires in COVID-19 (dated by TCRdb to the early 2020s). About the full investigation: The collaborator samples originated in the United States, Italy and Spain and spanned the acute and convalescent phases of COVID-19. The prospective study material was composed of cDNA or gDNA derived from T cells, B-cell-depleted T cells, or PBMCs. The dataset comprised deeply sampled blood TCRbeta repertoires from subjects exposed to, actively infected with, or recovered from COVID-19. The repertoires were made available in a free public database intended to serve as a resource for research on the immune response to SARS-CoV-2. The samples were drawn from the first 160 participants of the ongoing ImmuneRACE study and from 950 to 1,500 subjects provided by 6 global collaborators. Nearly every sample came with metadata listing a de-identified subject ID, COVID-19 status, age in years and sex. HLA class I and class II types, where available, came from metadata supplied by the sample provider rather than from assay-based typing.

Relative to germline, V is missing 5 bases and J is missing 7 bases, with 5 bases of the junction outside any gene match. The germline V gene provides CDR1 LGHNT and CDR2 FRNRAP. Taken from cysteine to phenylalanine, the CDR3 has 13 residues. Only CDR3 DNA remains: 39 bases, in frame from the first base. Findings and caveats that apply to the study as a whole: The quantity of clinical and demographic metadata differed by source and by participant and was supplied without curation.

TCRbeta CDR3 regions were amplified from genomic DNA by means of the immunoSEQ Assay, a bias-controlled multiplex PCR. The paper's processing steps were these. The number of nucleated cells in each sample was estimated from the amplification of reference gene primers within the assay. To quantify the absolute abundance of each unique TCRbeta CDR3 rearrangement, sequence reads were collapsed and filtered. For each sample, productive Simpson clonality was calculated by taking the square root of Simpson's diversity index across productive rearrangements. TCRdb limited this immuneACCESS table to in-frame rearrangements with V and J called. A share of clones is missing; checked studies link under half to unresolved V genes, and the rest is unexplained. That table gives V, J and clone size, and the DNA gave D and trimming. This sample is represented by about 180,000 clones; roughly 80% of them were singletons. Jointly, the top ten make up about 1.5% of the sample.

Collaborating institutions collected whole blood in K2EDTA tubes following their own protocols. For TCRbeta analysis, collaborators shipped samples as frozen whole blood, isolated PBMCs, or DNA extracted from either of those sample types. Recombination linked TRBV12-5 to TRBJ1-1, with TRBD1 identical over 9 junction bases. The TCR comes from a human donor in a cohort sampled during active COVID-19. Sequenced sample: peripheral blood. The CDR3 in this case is CASGRGQGGEAFF. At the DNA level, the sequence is TGTGCTAGTGGTCGGGGACAGGGTGGTGAAGCTTTCTTT.